This T cell receptor beta chain was recorded in a study of cytomegalovirus exposure and HLA in healthy donors. Overall study results and limits: Cytomegalovirus association was listed for about 150 TCR beta chains. Many donors shared some public TCRs, even though most TCR sequences were rare. TCR clusters originating in the first cohort tended to co-occur in the 120 validation repertoires, according to a later analysis.

The method was immunoSEQ multiplex PCR; TCRdb's version includes in-frame clones alone and lacks a portion of them. This table holds some 170,000 clones, around nine tenths found once. The germline V gene has CDR1 ENHRY and CDR2 SYGVKD. Trimming pared 0 bases from V and 4 bases from J, leaving 10 bases between. The length of the CDR3 is 15 residues. For this clone: Its antigen is as yet unknown.

The study drew the donors from its approximately 120-subject validation cohort, separate from the roughly 700-subject first cohort. Sequenced input: PBMCs. The TCR sequence derives from a woman between 25 and 40 years old in good health and CMV-seronegative. The J gene is TRBJ2-1, the V gene TRBV10-3, with D perhaps TRBD2 (6 bases). In DNA form, the CDR3 reads TGTGCCATCAGTGAGTCCGTAGCGGCGTACAATGAGCAGTTCTTC. Protein: CAISESVAAYNEQFF.